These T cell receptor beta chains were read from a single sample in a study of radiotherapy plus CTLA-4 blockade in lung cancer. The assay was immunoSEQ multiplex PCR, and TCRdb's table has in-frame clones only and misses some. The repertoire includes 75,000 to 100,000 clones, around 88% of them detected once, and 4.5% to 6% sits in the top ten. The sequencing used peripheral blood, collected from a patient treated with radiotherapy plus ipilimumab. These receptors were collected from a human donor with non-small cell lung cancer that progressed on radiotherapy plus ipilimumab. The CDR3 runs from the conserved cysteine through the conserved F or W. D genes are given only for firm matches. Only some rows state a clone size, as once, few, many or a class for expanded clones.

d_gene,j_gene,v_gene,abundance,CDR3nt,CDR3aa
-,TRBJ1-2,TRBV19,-,TGTGCCAGTAGTATAGGTTCGGGTGCTAACTATGGCTACACCTTC,CASSIGSGANYGYTF
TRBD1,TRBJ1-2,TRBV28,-,TGTGCCAGCAGAATGGACAGGGTCGGCTATGGCTACACCTTC,CASRMDRVGYGYTF
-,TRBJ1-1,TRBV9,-,TGTGCCAGCAGCGACGGTGATACTGAAGCTTTCTTT,CASSDGDTEAFF
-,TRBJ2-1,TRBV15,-,TGTGCCACCAGCAGCCTCGGGACCTACAATGAGCAGTTCTTC,CATSSLGTYNEQFF
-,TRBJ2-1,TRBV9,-,TGTGCCAGCAGCGTAGTAAGCAGCTGGTCCTACAATGAGCAGTTCTTC,CASSVVSSWSYNEQFF
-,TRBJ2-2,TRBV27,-,TGTGCCAGCAGTTTAGGACGGGAGTGGCCCGGGGAGCTGTTTTTT,CASSLGREWPGELFF
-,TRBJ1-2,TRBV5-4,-,TGTGCCAGCAGCCCGGGGTTTGAAGGCTACACCTTC,CASSPGFEGYTF
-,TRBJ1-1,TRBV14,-,TGTGCCAGCAGCCTGGGGGAATTGAACACTGAAGCTTTCTTT,CASSLGELNTEAFF
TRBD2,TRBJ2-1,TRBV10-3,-,TGTGCCATCAGTGTTAGCGGGAGTCCCATTGAGCAGTTCTTC,CAISVSGSPIEQFF
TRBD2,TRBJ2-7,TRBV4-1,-,TGCGCCAGCAGCATACCCTCTAGCGGGGGGTCCTACGAGCAGTACTTC,CASSIPSSGGSYEQYF
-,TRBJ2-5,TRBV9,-,TGTGCCAGCAGCGTAGGGCACAGTATCGGGGAGACCCAGTACTTC,CASSVGHSIGETQYF
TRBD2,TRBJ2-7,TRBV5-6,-,TGTGCCAGCAGCAGACTAGCGGGAGGGCCAATCTACGAGCAGTACTTC,CASSRLAGGPIYEQYF
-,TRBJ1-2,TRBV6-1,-,TGTGCCAGCAGACCCGGACAGAGCTATGGCTACACCTTC,CASRPGQSYGYTF
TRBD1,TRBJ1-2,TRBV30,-,TGTGCCTGGAGTGGAGGGGGCCGTGGCTACACCTTC,CAWSGGGRGYTF
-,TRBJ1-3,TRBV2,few,TGTGCCAGCAGTGGGCCAGGAAACACCATATATTTT,CASSGPGNTIYF
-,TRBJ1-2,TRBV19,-,TGTGCCAGTATAGGAGAGGGTGCCTATGGCTACACCTTC,CASIGEGAYGYTF
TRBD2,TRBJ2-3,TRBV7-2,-,TGTGCCAGCAGCAACCTGCCTAGCGGTGGTACGCAGTATTTT,CASSNLPSGGTQYF
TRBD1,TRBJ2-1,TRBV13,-,TGTGCCAGCAGCGTGGACAGGGACAATGAGCAGTTCTTC,CASSVDRDNEQFF
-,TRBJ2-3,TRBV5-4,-,TGTGCCAGCAGCTTTGGGAATACGCAGTATTTT,CASSFGNTQYF
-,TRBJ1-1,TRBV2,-,TGTGCCACCTTGAGCAGGGAGAAGAACACTGAAGCCTTCTTT,CATLSREKNTEAFF
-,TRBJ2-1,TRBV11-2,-,TGTGCCAGCAGCTTAGACAGACGTGTAGGGCAGTTCTTC,CASSLDRRVGQFF
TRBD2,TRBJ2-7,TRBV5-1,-,TGCGCCAGCAGCTTGGTAGCGGGAGTTTTGAAGGGCCCGGAGCAGTACTTC,CASSLVAGVLKGPEQYF
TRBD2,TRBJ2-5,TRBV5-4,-,TGTGCCAGCAGCTTTCTTAGCGGGAGGGCGGGAGAGCAGTACTTC,CASSFLSGRAGEQYF
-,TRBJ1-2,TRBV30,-,TGTGCCTGGAGTGTGTATAGGGACAACTATGGCTACACCTTC,CAWSVYRDNYGYTF
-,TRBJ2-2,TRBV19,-,TGTGCCAGTAGTACGTCCGGACTAAACACCGGGGAGCTGTTTTTT,CASSTSGLNTGELFF
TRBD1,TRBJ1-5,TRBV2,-,TGTGCCAGCAGAGGGGACAGGGCCAATCAGCCCCAGCATTTT,CASRGDRANQPQHF
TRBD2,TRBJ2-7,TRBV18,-,TGTGCCAGCTCATACCTAGCGGACTCCTACGAGCAGTACTTC,CASSYLADSYEQYF
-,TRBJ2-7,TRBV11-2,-,TGTGCCAGCAGCTTCGGCAGCTACGAGCAGTACTTC,CASSFGSYEQYF